This TCR beta chain appears in the sequencing data of a study of cytomegalovirus exposure and HLA in healthy donors. About this clone itself: The antigen is undetermined.

Regarding the study as a whole: The study designated fewer than 200 TCR beta chains cytomegalovirus-associated. A subsequent analysis found that TCR clusters from the first cohort also tended to co-occur in the 120 or so validation repertoires, with around 94% of cluster scores above 0. Rare sequences made up most TCRs, while some public TCRs were found in many donors.

The assay was immunoSEQ multiplex PCR, and TCRdb's table has in-frame clones only and misses some. The repertoire consists of a few hundred thousand clones, with 80% to 95% occurring once and the leading ten covering around 3.3%. The germline V gene has CDR1 MDHEN and CDR2 SYDVKM. The CDR3 has 13 amino acids. With V trimmed by 7 bases and J by 2 bases, 4 bases remained unmatched. Among the 120 or so subjects of the validation cohort, separate from the 666-subject first cohort, were the donors. Sequencing was done on a sample of PBMCs. The chain links TRBV28 to TRBJ1-2; TRBD1 aligns across 7 bases. This TCR derives from a woman aged 30 to 39 in good health and CMV-seronegative. The CDR3 spells CASKTTGNYGYTF. CDR3 nucleotides: TGTGCCAGCAAAACGACAGGGAACTATGGCTACACCTTC.